The source of this TCR beta chain is a study of vaccination and CD4 T cells after COVID-19. Overall study: Cultures acting as controls obtained a CEFX pool, an HIV-1 Nef pool, or no peptide.

CDR3 length: 15 residues. Germline CDR1 and CDR2: SGHTA and FQGNSA. Documented treatment: approximately nine-day PBMC culture with coronavirus spike peptide pools or control peptides (ViraFEST assay). Cultured CD4+ T cells had their DNA profiled by the Oncomine TCR Beta short-read assay. MiXCR was run by TCRdb on the PCR reads, yielding one entry per CDR3 protein. The sample has about 20,000 distinct CDR3 sequences; around 46% are singletons. Notes on this clonotype: Its antigen is unidentified. An end of the junction differs from the germline gene, which may be a read error.

The clonotype originates from a human donor who had recovered from COVID-19. The chain carries TRBV7-2 and TRBJ1-1; D might be TRBD1 (5 bases). The sample here was CD4+ T cells from blood, cultured in vitro, taken before SARS-CoV-2 vaccination. CDR3 sequence: CASSTLRGGNTGAFF. DNA of the CDR3: TGTGCCAGCAGCACCCTTCGGGGCGGGAACACTGGAGCTTTCTTT.